These T cell receptor beta chains were read from a single sample in a study of T cell repertoires in cytomegalovirus infection. These receptors lack a known antigen. MiXCR, run by TCRdb on the reads, gives a single entry per CDR3 protein. The sample contains some 110,000 distinct CDR3 sequences, about 9.5% of which appear only once. Material: PBMCs, sequenced either directly or after in vitro stimulation (not recorded which). The receptor source for this set is a human donor in good health (CMV status not recorded). Some clones in this sample may be carry-over from other donors' samples. CDR3s leave out the opening cysteine and the closing phenylalanine or tryptophan. Each record gives: V gene, J gene, CDR3 protein.

v_gene: TRBV27
j_gene: TRBJ2-1
CDR3aa: ASSFLRGSHRSHNEQF

v_gene: TRBV2
j_gene: TRBJ1-2
CDR3aa: ASLPERGANYGYT

v_gene: TRBV27
j_gene: TRBJ2-3
CDR3aa: ASSFLGDTDTQY

v_gene: TRBV12-3/TRBV12-4
j_gene: TRBJ2-1
CDR3aa: ASSFGGSSYNEQF

v_gene: TRBV28
j_gene: TRBJ2-3
CDR3aa: ASSWDRSTDTQY

v_gene: TRBV30
j_gene: TRBJ2-3
CDR3aa: AWTGLDTDTQY

v_gene: TRBV10-3
j_gene: TRBJ1-1
CDR3aa: AISGGRMNTEAF

v_gene: TRBV14
j_gene: TRBJ1-2
CDR3aa: ASSLAGTGGGYGYT

v_gene: TRBV28
j_gene: TRBJ1-5
CDR3aa: ASSLQWNQPQH

v_gene: TRBV12-3/TRBV12-4
j_gene: TRBJ2-1
CDR3aa: ASSPRVNEQF

v_gene: TRBV5-5
j_gene: TRBJ1-1
CDR3aa: ASSLNHDRLLNTEAF

v_gene: TRBV20-1
j_gene: TRBJ1-1
CDR3aa: SAKTGLGDTEAF

v_gene: TRBV10-3
j_gene: TRBJ2-1
CDR3aa: ATYPGQGYVYNEQF

v_gene: TRBV28
j_gene: TRBJ1-6
CDR3aa: ASSLSLAGSPLH

v_gene: TRBV5-8
j_gene: TRBJ1-1
CDR3aa: ASSLDYRGGVEAF

v_gene: TRBV4-2
j_gene: TRBJ2-1
CDR3aa: ASSQDWLAGNNEQF

v_gene: TRBV7-2
j_gene: TRBJ1-2
CDR3aa: ASSPEGELYGYT

v_gene: TRBV19
j_gene: TRBJ1-6
CDR3aa: ASTGASSYNSPLH

v_gene: TRBV7-2
j_gene: TRBJ2-3
CDR3aa: ASRQIGGGGAGVTDTQY

v_gene: TRBV28
j_gene: TRBJ2-2
CDR3aa: ASSPGPHRGRTGELF

v_gene: TRBV30
j_gene: TRBJ1-2
CDR3aa: AWIAGAVGYT

v_gene: TRBV7-2
j_gene: TRBJ1-6
CDR3aa: ASSPWTSDSPLH

v_gene: TRBV7-9
j_gene: TRBJ1-4
CDR3aa: ASSSRTASYATNEKLF

v_gene: TRBV11-1
j_gene: TRBJ2-1
CDR3aa: ASSLRRTSYNEQF

v_gene: TRBV29-1
j_gene: TRBJ2-5
CDR3aa: SVVGRGQETQY

v_gene: TRBV12-3/TRBV12-4
j_gene: TRBJ2-3
CDR3aa: ASSLQGPSDTQY

v_gene: TRBV7-2
j_gene: TRBJ1-1
CDR3aa: ASSLGPLGTEAF

v_gene: TRBV7-7
j_gene: TRBJ2-2
CDR3aa: ASSLRPLTGTGELF